A selection of T cell receptor beta chains follows, all from one sample in a study of OX40 agonist ivuxolimab in advanced cancers. Assay used: immunoSEQ multiplex PCR; TCRdb lists only in-frame clones, some missing. The table lists 70,000 to 100,000 clones, 85% to 90% of them singletons. Sequencing was performed on CD4+ or CD8+ T cells sorted from blood, taken in a trial of the OX40 agonist ivuxolimab. These receptors were collected from an adult with an advanced solid tumor such as melanoma, head and neck, liver or kidney cancer. CDR3s include the opening cysteine and the closing phenylalanine or tryptophan. A D gene is named only where the DNA matches it firmly. Size tells how often a clone was seen (once, few, many) or the class of an expanded clone, and some rows leave it out.

TRBV14	.	TRBD2	TRBJ2-1	TGTGCCAGCAGCCCAAAGACCGGGACTAGCGGGTCTAATGAGCAGTTCTTC	CASSPKTGTSGSNEQFF
TRBV6-5	once	.	TRBJ1-5	TGTGCCAGCAGTTACTCCTTAACGAGCAATCAGCCCCAGCATTTT	CASSYSLTSNQPQHF
TRBV5-1	once	.	TRBJ1-4	TGCGCCAGCCGGGTGGGGAATAATGAAAAACTGTTTTTT	CASRVGNNEKLFF
TRBV5-1	.	.	TRBJ2-2	TGCGCCAGCAGGGTAGGGAACACCGGGGAGCTGTTTTTT	CASRVGNTGELFF
TRBV6-1	.	TRBD1	TRBJ1-1	TGTGCCAGCAGTGAAGCGGACAGGGGATCAATGAACACTGAAGCTTTCTTT	CASSEADRGSMNTEAFF
TRBV5-1	.	.	TRBJ1-1	TGCGCCAGCAGGAGGGTCGGGGGCACTGAAGCTTTCTTT	CASRRVGGTEAFF
TRBV6-1	.	.	TRBJ1-3	TGTGCCAGCAGTGAACAGGGGCAGACTGGAAACACCATATATTTT	CASSEQGQTGNTIYF
TRBV7-3	.	.	TRBJ2-1	TGTGCCAGCAGCTTAGGGGGCATCCGAGAGCAGTTCTTC	CASSLGGIREQFF
TRBV7-9	once	TRBD1	TRBJ2-1	TGTGCCAGCAGCTCGTCCGGGACAGACTCCTACAATGAGCAGTTCTTC	CASSSSGTDSYNEQFF
TRBV4-1	many	TRBD2	TRBJ2-1	TGCGCCAGCAGCCAAGGACTAGCGGGGCGGGATGAGCAGTTCTTC	CASSQGLAGRDEQFF
TRBV5-1	.	TRBD1	TRBJ2-1	TGCGCCAGCAGCTTGGAAGGGACAGGGGGCTACAATGAGCAGTTCTTC	CASSLEGTGGYNEQFF
TRBV30	.	.	TRBJ2-3	TGTGCCTGGAGCCCCTCGCCAGCCACAGATACGCAGTATTTT	CAWSPSPATDTQYF
TRBV5-4	.	.	TRBJ2-5	TGTGCCAGCAGCTTCAGTGGGCTGGAGACCCAGTACTTC	CASSFSGLETQYF
TRBV29-1	.	TRBD2	TRBJ2-3	TGCAGCGTGAACGGACTAGCGGCCACAGATACGCAGTATTTT	CSVNGLAATDTQYF
TRBV28	.	.	TRBJ2-7	TGTGCCAGCAGCCCGGGGTCAGGCGGTCCCTACGAGCAGTACTTC	CASSPGSGGPYEQYF
TRBV2	.	.	TRBJ2-1	TGTGCCAGCAGTGACGGAGGGCCCTGGTTCTTC	CASSDGGPWFF
TRBV30	.	.	TRBJ2-2	TGTGCCTGGAGTGCGGGTGGGAGTGGCACCGGGGAGCTGTTTTTT	CAWSAGGSGTGELFF
TRBV10-3	once	TRBD1	TRBJ1-3	TGTGCCATCAGTGAAACAGGGGGGTCCTCTGGAAACACCATATATTTT	CAISETGGSSGNTIYF
TRBV28	.	.	TRBJ2-7	TGTGCCAGCAGTTCAGGGAATAGTGAGCAGTACTTC	CASSSGNSEQYF
TRBV10-2	.	TRBD1	TRBJ2-5	TGCGCCAGCAGCCGGGACAGACAAGAGACCCAGTACTTC	CASSRDRQETQYF
TRBV28	.	TRBD1	TRBJ1-4	TGTGCCAGCAGTTTAATGGGACAGGGAAAGGAAAAACTGTTTTTT	CASSLMGQGKEKLFF
TRBV7-3	.	.	TRBJ2-2	TGTGCCAGCAGCTCCGTGAGGTCCGGGGAGCTGTTTTTT	CASSSVRSGELFF
TRBV12-1	.	.	TRBJ2-2	TGTGCCAGCAGCTTTGTAGAGCGGGAGGGGGCCGGGGAGCTGTTTTTT	CASSFVEREGAGELFF
TRBV7-9	.	.	TRBJ1-2	TGTGCCAGCAGCTTAGGGGCGACGGGCTATGGCTACACCTTC	CASSLGATGYGYTF
TRBV6-1	.	.	TRBJ1-2	TGTGCCAGCACTCCTGAATACTATGGCTACACCTTC	CASTPEYYGYTF
TRBV7-9	once	.	TRBJ2-5	TGTGCCAGCAGCCCCCGGGACACGAGTCGAGAGACCCAGTACTTC	CASSPRDTSRETQYF
TRBV28	.	TRBD2	TRBJ2-1	TGTGCCAGCAGTTTAAGCGGGAGCTCCTACAATGAGCAGTTCTTC	CASSLSGSSYNEQFF
TRBV9	.	.	TRBJ1-5	TGTGCCAGCAGCGTAGGCGGACTATTAAATCAGCCCCAGCATTTT	CASSVGGLLNQPQHF
TRBV7-9	.	.	TRBJ1-1	TGTGCCAGCAGCGCACAGGGTCCCCCTGACACTGAAGCTTTCTTT	CASSAQGPPDTEAFF
TRBV18	.	.	TRBJ2-7	TGTGCCAGCTCACCCGGGACTGTGTACGAGCAGTACTTC	CASSPGTVYEQYF
TRBV7-6	few	.	TRBJ2-3	TGTGCCAGCAGCCCGGGCCGAGATACGCAGTATTTT	CASSPGRDTQYF
TRBV29-1	.	TRBD1	TRBJ2-3	TGCAGCGTTGGTACAGGGGGAGGCACAGATACGCAGTATTTT	CSVGTGGGTDTQYF
TRBV11-3	.	.	TRBJ2-7	TGTGCCAGCGGCCCGGATTCCTACGAGCAGTACTTC	CASGPDSYEQYF
TRBV4-1	.	.	TRBJ2-2	TGCGCCAGCAGCCAAGTATCCAGGGGAGGGAACACCGGGGAGCTGTTTTTT	CASSQVSRGGNTGELFF
TRBV6-5	.	TRBD1	TRBJ2-3	TGTGCCAGCAGTCCGCGGGACAGGGCCTCTGGTACGCAGTATTTT	CASSPRDRASGTQYF
TRBV5-8	.	.	TRBJ2-3	TGTGCCAGCAGCTTGGAACAAACGCAGTATTTT	CASSLEQTQYF
TRBV23-1	.	.	TRBJ2-6	TGCGCCAGCGGCCCGACCTCTGGGGCCAACGTCCTGACTTTC	CASGPTSGANVLTF
TRBV18	.	.	TRBJ1-3	TGTGCCAGCTCACCCGAACCCCGGGGGGCTGGAAACACCATATATTTT	CASSPEPRGAGNTIYF
TRBV28	.	.	TRBJ2-5	TGTGCCAGCAGTTTATTAGGGGGAGGGACCCAGTACTTC	CASSLLGGGTQYF
TRBV9	.	TRBD2	TRBJ2-7	TGTGCCAGCAGCTCCGGTAGCGGGAAGAGCTCCTACGAGCAGTACTTC	CASSSGSGKSSYEQYF
TRBV27	once	TRBD1	TRBJ1-6	TGTGCCAGCAGCCAAGACAGGGCGTTGAGTTCACCCCTCCACTTT	CASSQDRALSSPLHF
TRBV5-1	.	TRBD1	TRBJ2-1	TGCGCCAGCAGCCGGGACAGGTCTTCTAATGAGCAGTTCTTC	CASSRDRSSNEQFF
TRBV6-6	.	TRBD2	TRBJ2-1	TGTGCCAGCAGTTCTAGCGGGGGCTACAATGAGCAGTTCTTC	CASSSSGGYNEQFF
TRBV6-1	.	.	TRBJ2-1	TGTGCCAGCAGTGAACCGAGCTCCTACAATGAGCAGTTCTTC	CASSEPSSYNEQFF
TRBV19	.	TRBD1	TRBJ2-7	TGTGCCAGTACGGGACAGGGGAAGAACGAGCAGTACTTC	CASTGQGKNEQYF